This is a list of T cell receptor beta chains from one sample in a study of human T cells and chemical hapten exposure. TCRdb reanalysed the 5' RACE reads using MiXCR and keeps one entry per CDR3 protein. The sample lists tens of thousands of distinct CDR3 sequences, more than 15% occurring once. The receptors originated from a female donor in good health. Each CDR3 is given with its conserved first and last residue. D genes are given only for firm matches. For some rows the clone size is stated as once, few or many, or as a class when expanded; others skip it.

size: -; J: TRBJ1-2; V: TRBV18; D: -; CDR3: CASSPTVRDYGYTF; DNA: TGTGCCAGCTCACCTACCGTCCGTGACTATGGCTACACCTTC
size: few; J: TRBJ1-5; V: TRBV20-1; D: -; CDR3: CSASAGGGQPQHF; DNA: TGCAGTGCTAGCGCGGGGGGAGGCCAGCCCCAGCATTTT
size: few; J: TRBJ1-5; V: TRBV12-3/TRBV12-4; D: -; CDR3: CASSLSSGDFSPNQPQHF; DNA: TGTGCCAGCAGTTTGTCTTCAGGGGATTTTTCCCCAAATCAGCCCCAGCATTTT
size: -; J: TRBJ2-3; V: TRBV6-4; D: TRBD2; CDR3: CASSEKPLAGGDTQYF; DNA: TGTGCCAGCAGTGAGAAACCCCTAGCGGGAGGAGATACGCAGTATTTT
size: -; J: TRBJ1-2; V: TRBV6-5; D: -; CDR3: CASIDRNYGYTF; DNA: TGTGCCAGCATCGACAGGAACTATGGCTACACCTTC
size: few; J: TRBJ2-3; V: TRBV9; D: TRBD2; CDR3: CASSRISGADTQYF; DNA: TGTGCCAGCAGCCGTATTAGCGGGGCAGATACGCAGTATTTT
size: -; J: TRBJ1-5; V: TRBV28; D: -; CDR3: CASSQQGVEDQPQHF; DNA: TGTGCCAGCTCCCAACAGGGCGTCGAGGATCAGCCCCAGCATTTT
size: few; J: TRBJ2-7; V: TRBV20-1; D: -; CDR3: CSAPDTRSYEQYF; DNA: TGCAGTGCTCCAGATACCCGCTCCTACGAGCAGTACTTC
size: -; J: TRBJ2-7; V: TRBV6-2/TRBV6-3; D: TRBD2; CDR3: CASSRAGPGEEQYF; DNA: TGTGCCAGCAGCCGAGCGGGACCCGGTGAAGAGCAGTACTTC
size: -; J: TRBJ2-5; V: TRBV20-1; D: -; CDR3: CSARSEGFGETQYF; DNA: TGCAGTGCACGGTCGGAGGGGTTCGGTGAGACCCAGTACTTC
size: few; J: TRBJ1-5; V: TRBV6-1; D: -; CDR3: CASSEAGEFNQPQHF; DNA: TGTGCCAGCAGTGAAGCAGGCGAGTTCAATCAGCCCCAGCATTTT
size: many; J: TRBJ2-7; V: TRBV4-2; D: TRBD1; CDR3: CASSQPTGGLHYEQYF; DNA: TGTGCCAGCAGCCAACCAACAGGGGGCTTGCACTACGAGCAGTACTTC
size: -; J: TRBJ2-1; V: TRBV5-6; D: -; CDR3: CASSLGSQGYTEQFF; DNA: TGTGCCAGCAGCTTGGGGTCGCAGGGGTATACTGAGCAGTTCTTC